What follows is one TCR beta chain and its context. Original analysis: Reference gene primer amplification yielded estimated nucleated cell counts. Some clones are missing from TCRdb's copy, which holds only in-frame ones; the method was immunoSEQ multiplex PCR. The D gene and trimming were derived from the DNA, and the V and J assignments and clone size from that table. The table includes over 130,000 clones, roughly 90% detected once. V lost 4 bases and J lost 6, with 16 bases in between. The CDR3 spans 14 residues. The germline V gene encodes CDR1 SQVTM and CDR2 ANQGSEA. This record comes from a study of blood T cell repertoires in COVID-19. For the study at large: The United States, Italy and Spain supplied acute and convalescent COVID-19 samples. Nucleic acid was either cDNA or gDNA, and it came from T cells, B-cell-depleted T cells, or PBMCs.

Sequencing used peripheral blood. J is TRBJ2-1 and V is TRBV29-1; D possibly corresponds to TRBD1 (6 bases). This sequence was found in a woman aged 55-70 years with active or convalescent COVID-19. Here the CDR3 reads CSVVSGHSLNEQFF. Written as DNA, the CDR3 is TGCAGCGTTGTGTCGGGACATTCCCTCAATGAGCAGTTCTTC.